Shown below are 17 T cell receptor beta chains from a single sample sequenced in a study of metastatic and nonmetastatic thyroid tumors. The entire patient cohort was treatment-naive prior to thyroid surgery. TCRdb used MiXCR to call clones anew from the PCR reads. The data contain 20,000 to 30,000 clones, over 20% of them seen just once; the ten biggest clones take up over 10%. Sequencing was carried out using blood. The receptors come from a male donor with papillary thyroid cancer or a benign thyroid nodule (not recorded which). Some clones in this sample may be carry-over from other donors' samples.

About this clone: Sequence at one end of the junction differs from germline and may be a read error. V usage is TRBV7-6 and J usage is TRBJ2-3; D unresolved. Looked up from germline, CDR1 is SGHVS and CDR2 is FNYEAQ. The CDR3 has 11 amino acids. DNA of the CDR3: TGTGCCAGCAGCTCCGGAGATACGAAGTATTTT. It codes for CASSSGDTKYF.

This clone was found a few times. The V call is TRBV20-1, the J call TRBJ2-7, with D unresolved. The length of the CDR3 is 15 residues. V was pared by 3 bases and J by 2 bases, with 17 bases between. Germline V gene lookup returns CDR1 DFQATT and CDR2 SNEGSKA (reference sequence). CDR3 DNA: TGCAGTGCTAGTCATTGGCAATGGGCACCCTACGAGCAGTACTTC. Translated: CSASHWQWAPYEQYF.

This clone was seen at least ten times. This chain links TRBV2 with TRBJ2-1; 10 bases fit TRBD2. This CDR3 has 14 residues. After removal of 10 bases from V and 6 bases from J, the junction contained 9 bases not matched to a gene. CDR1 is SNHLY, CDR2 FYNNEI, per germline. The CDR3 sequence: CATTLAGTRNEQFF. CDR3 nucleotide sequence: TGTGCCACCACACTAGCGGGAACTCGCAATGAGCAGTTCTTC. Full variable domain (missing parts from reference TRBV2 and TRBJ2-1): EPEVTQTPSHQVTQMGQEVILRCVPISNHLYFYWYRQILGQKVEFLVSFYNNEISEKSEIFDDQFSVERPDGSNFTLKIRSTKLEDSAMYFCATTLAGTRNEQFFGPGTRLTVL.

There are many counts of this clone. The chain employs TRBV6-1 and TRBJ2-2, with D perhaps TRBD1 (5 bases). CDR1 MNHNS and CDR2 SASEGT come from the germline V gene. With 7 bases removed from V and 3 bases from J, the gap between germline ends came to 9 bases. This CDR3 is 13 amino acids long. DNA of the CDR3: TGTGCCAGCACAGGGTGGGACACCGGGGAGCTGTTTTTT. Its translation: CASTGWDTGELFF.

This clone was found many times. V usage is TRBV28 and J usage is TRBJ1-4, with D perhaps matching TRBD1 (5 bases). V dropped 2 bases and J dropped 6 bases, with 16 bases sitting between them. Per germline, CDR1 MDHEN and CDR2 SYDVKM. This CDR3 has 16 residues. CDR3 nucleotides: TGTGCCAGCAGTTTAGGCAGGGTTTATTGGGATGAAAAACTGTTTTTT. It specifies CASSLGRVYWDEKLFF.

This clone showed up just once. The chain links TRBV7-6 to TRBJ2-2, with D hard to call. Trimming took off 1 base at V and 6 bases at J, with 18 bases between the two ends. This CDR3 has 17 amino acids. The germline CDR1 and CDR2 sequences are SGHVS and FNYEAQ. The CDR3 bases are TGTGCCAGCAGCTTAGATTGGGGTCGCCTCTCTGCCGGGGAGCTGTTTTTT. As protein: CASSLDWGRLSAGELFF.

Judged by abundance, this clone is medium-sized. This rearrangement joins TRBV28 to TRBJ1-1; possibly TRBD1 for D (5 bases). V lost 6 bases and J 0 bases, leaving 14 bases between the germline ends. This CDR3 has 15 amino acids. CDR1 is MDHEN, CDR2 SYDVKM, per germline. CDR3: CASRTPGTVNTEAFF. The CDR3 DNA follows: TGTGCCAGCAGGACCCCCGGGACTGTGAACACTGAAGCTTTCTTT.

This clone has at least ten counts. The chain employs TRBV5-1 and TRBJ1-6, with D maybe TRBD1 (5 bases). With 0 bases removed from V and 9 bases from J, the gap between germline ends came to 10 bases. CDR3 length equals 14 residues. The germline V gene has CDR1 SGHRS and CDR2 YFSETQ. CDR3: CASSLGGGSSPLHF. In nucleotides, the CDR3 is TGCGCCAGCAGCTTGGGGGGGGGAAGTTCACCCCTCCACTTT.

Written as DNA, the CDR3 is TGTGCCAAGGGACTAGCGGGATTGGAGGACACCGGGGAGCTGTTTTTT. This sequence encodes CAKGLAGLEDTGELFF. This sequence joins TRBV5-2 and TRBJ2-2; the table's D call, TRBD2, has no DNA check behind it. TRBV5-2 counts as a pseudogene. This CDR3 comprises 16 residues.

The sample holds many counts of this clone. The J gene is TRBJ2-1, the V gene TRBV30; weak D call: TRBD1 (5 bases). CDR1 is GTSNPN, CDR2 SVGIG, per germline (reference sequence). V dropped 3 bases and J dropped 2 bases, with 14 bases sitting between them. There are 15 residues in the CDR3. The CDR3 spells CAWRGRAGTYNEQFF. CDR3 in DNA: TGTGCCTGGAGGGGTCGGGCAGGGACCTACAATGAGCAGTTCTTC.

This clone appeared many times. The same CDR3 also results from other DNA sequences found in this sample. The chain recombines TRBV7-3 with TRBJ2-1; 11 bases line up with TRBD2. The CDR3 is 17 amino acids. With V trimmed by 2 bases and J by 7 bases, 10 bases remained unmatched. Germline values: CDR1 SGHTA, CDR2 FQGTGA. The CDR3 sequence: CASSLPGTSGTHNEQFF. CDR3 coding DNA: TGTGCCAGCAGCTTACCCGGGACTAGCGGTACCCATAATGAGCAGTTCTTC.

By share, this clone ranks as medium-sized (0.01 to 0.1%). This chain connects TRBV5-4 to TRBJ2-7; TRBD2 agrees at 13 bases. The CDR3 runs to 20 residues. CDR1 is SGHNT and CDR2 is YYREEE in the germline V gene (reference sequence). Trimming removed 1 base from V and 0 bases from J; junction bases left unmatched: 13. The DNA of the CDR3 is TGTGCCAGCAGCTTGCGAGGAGGAGGGACTAGCGGGAAGGTCTCCTACGAGCAGTACTTC. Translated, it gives CASSLRGGGTSGKVSYEQYF.

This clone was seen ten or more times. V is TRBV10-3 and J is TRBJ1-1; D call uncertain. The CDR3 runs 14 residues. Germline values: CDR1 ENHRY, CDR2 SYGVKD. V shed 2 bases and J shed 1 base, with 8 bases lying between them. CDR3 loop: CAISEPSKNTEAFF. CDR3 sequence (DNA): TGTGCCATCAGTGAGCCCTCTAAGAACACTGAAGCTTTCTTT.

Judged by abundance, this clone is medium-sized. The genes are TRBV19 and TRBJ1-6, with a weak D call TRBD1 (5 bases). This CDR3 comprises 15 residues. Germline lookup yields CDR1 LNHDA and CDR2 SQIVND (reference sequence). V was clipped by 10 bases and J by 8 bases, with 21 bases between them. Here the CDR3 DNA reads TGTGCCACCTCACCGGGACTAACGCTTTATTCACCCCTCCACTTT. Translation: CATSPGLTLYSPLHF.

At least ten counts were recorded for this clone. The CDR3 here is CSAGGDRVQNIQYF. DNA for the CDR3: TGCAGTGCTGGGGGTGACAGGGTCCAAAACATTCAGTACTTC. The chain combines TRBV20-1 with TRBJ2-4; 7 bases line up with TRBD1. This CDR3 is built from 14 residues. With 5 bases clipped from V and 5 bases from J, the junction kept 9 bases outside the gene matches. Per the germline V gene, CDR1 is DFQATT and CDR2 is SNEGSKA (reference sequence).

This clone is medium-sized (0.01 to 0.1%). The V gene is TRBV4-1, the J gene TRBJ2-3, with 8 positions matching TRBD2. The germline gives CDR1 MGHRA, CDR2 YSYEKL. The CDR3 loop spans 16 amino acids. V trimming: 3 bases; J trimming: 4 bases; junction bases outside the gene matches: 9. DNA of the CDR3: TGCGCCAGCAGCCAGCCAGGGCGGGAGGTGGCAGATACGCAGTATTTT. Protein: CASSQPGREVADTQYF.

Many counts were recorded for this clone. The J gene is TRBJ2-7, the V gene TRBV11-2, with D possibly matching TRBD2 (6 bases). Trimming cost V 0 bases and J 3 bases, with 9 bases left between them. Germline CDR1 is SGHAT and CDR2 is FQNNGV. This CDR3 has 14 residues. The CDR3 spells CASSLERGLYEQYF. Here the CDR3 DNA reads TGTGCCAGCAGCTTAGAGCGGGGACTCTACGAGCAGTACTTC.